The 32 T cell receptor beta chains listed next were all sequenced from one sample in a study of monozygotic twins with inflammatory bowel disease (dated by TCRdb to between 2018 and 2021). Libraries were made using 5' RACE. TCRdb records Illumina HiSeq 2500 as the sequencer. TCRdb reprocessed the sequencing reads and holds a single record per CDR3 protein sequence, with no DNA. The sample's table lists a count of some 300,000 distinct CDR3 sequences. Roughly 5.8% of the sample goes to the ten largest clones. Specimen: blood. These receptors were taken from a human donor with ulcerative colitis or Crohn's disease, or a healthy co-twin of an affected twin (not recorded which).

J is TRBJ2-5 and V is TRBV5-1. CDR1 is SGHRS, CDR2 YFSETQ, per germline. The CDR3 totals 13 residues. CDR3: CASSLDYQETQYF.

This chain joins TRBV15 and TRBJ2-7; as DNA is missing, the TRBD1 call by TCRdb cannot be tested. Germline CDR1 LNHNV, CDR2 YYDKDF (reference sequence). The CDR3 spans 16 residues. CDR3: CATSRATPGQGYEQYF.

The rearrangement uses TRBV20-1 and TRBJ2-1; TCRdb's D gene call, TRBD2, goes unchecked for lack of DNA. This CDR3 is built from 16 residues. CDR1 and CDR2 (germline): DFQATT, SNEGSKA (reference sequence). The CDR3 sequence: CSAPSGGSPSYNEQFF.

V is TRBV4-3 and J is TRBJ1-2; lacking DNA, the TRBD1 call made by TCRdb goes unchecked. Germline loops: CDR1 LGHNA, CDR2 YSLEER. The CDR3 is 15 residues long. CDR3 region: CASSPASVWNYGYTF.

The chain joins TRBV7-2 to TRBJ1-5; as DNA is missing, the TRBD1 call by TCRdb cannot be tested. The germline V gene has CDR1 SGHTA and CDR2 FQGNSA. The CDR3 totals 16 residues. This chain's CDR3 is CASSLQQGSGNQPQHF.

The chain joins TRBV7-2 to TRBJ2-4. The CDR3 covers 14 residues. The V gene's germline CDR1 is SGHTA and CDR2 FQGNSA. The CDR3 reads CASSLGLAKNIQYF.

The chain has TRBV7-2 and TRBJ2-3. This CDR3 has 16 amino acids. Germline values: CDR1 SGHTA, CDR2 FQGNSA. The CDR3 spells CASSLLLSLGEDTQYF.

The chain has TRBV5-4 and TRBJ2-1; absent DNA, TCRdb's TRBD2 call cannot be checked. Germline values: CDR1 SGHNT, CDR2 YYREEE (reference sequence). This CDR3 region has 16 residues. CDR3 protein: CASSTRTSGGINEQFF. Based on the CDR3 plus reference TRBV5-4 and TRBJ2-1, the full variable domain is ETGVTQSPTHLIKTRGQQVTLRCSSQSGHNTVSWYQQALGQGPQFIFQYYREEENGRGNFPPRFSGLQFPNYSSELNVNALELDDSALYLCASSTRTSGGINEQFFGPGTRLTVL.

This chain links TRBV11-3 with TRBJ2-2; TCRdb gives TRBD1 as the D gene, but with no DNA this cannot be confirmed. CDR3 length: 16 residues. Germline assignment: CDR1 SGHNT and CDR2 YENEEA. CDR3 sequence: CASSIGRTGNTGELFF. The full variable domain, completed using reference TRBV11-3 and TRBJ2-2, is EAGVVQSPRYKIIEKKQPVAFWCNPISGHNTLYWYLQNLGQGPELLIRYENEEAVDDSQLPKDRFSAERLKGVDSTLKIQPAELGDSAVYLCASSIGRTGNTGELFFGEGSRLTVL.

V is TRBV18 and J is TRBJ1-5; without DNA, the TCRdb call of TRBD1 cannot be checked. Looked up from germline, CDR1 is KGHSH and CDR2 is LQKENI. This CDR3 spans 16 amino acids. The chain's CDR3 is CASSPAGAVSNQPQHF. The full variable domain, completed using reference TRBV18 and TRBJ1-5, is NAGVMQNPRHLVRRRGQEARLRCSPMKGHSHVYWYRQLPEEGLKFMVYLQKENIIDESGMPKERFSAEFPKEGPSILRIQQVVRGDSAAYFCASSPAGAVSNQPQHFGDGTRLSIL.

The V gene is TRBV7-8, the J gene TRBJ2-2. The length of the CDR3 is 12 residues. Germline CDR1 SGHVS, CDR2 FQNEAQ. The CDR3 here is CASGVNTGELFF. Combining the CDR3 with reference TRBV7-8 and TRBJ2-2 gives the whole variable domain GAGVSQSPRYKVAKRGQDVALRCDPISGHVSLFWYQQALGQGPEFLTYFQNEAQLDKSGLPSDRFFAERPEGSVSTLKIQRTQQEDSAVYLCASGVNTGELFFGEGSRLTVL.

This chain connects TRBV11-1 to TRBJ2-2; TCRdb reports TRBD2, a call that lacks DNA to check it against. The germline V gene has CDR1 SGHAT and CDR2 FQDESV (reference sequence). This CDR3 has 18 amino acids. CDR3 in amino acids: CASSLDVVRGRSTGELFF.

CDR3 region: CASSEGGSVNEQFF. The rearrangement joins TRBV10-1 to TRBJ2-1; the D call from TCRdb, TRBD2, cannot be confirmed without DNA. The CDR3 covers 14 residues. Germline V lookup: CDR1 WNHNN, CDR2 SYGVQD (reference sequence).

The genes are TRBV6-5 and TRBJ2-5; TCRdb gives TRBD2 as the D gene, but with no DNA this cannot be confirmed. The CDR3 is 17 residues long. CDR1 is MNHEY and CDR2 is SVGAGI in the germline V gene. CDR3: CASSYSNAGGGQETQYF.

The V gene is TRBV11-2, the J gene TRBJ2-5; TCRdb designates TRBD2, a call that cannot be tested without DNA. There are 13 residues in the CDR3. Germline assignment: CDR1 SGHAT and CDR2 FQNNGV. The CDR3 spells CASSYGLKETQYF.

The J gene is TRBJ2-1, the V gene TRBV7-9. CDR3 length equals 14 residues. Germline V gene lookup returns CDR1 SEHNR and CDR2 FQNEAQ (reference sequence). The CDR3: CASSLTGTPNEQFF.

The chain uses TRBV28 and TRBJ1-2. The CDR3 has 15 amino acids. The germline V gene encodes CDR1 MDHEN and CDR2 SYDVKM. CDR3 region: CASSLRSPVSYGYTF.

The rearrangement links TRBV5-6 to TRBJ2-7; TCRdb reports TRBD2, a call that lacks DNA to check it against. The germline V gene has CDR1 SGHDT and CDR2 YYEEEE. The CDR3 is made up of 13 amino acids. The CDR3 spells CASSSTLVGEQYF.

V gene TRBV6-2 or TRBV6-3 combines with J gene TRBJ1-2; TCRdb's D call, TRBD1, is unchecked because there is no DNA. CDR1 and CDR2 (germline): MNHEY, SVGEGT. This CDR3 is built from 12 residues. CDR3 amino acids: CASRRNRGGYTF.

The genes are TRBV7-8 and TRBJ2-1; TCRdb names TRBD2, which stays unverified in the absence of DNA. The CDR3 has 18 amino acids. Germline CDR1 reads SGHVS; CDR2 reads FQNEAQ. The CDR3 sequence: CASSLALGLAGVFNEQFF.

CDR3 sequence: CASSSSHRGRPYEQYF. This chain connects TRBV6-5 to TRBJ2-7; absent DNA, TCRdb's TRBD1 call cannot be checked. The CDR3 consists of 16 residues. From germline, CDR1 is MNHEY and CDR2 SVGAGI.

The rearrangement joins TRBV4-3 to TRBJ2-7; the D call from TCRdb, TRBD1, cannot be confirmed without DNA. The CDR3 has 15 amino acids. From germline, CDR1 is LGHNA and CDR2 YSLEER. The CDR3 is CASSQTPGSTYEQYF.

V and J are TRBV7-2 and TRBJ1-1. The CDR3 has 14 amino acids. The V gene's germline CDR1 is SGHTA and CDR2 FQGNSA. CDR3 in amino acids: CASSLWGMGTEAFF.

The genes are TRBV27 and TRBJ1-6; the D call of TRBD1 rests on TCRdb alone, since no DNA is present to check it. Germline CDR1 is MNHEY and CDR2 is SMNVEV (reference sequence). The CDR3 length is 14 residues. CDR3 sequence reads: CASSYRDTNSPLHF.

This chain connects TRBV28 to TRBJ2-1; TCRdb selects TRBD1, and the lack of DNA leaves this call unchecked. Germline CDR1 reads MDHEN; CDR2 reads SYDVKM. The CDR3 spans 16 residues. The CDR3 region is CASREYTGQIRNEQFF.

The chain is built from TRBV5-1 and TRBJ2-7. Germline V gene sequence: CDR1 SGHRS, CDR2 YFSETQ. This CDR3 comprises 13 residues. This CDR3 is CASSLAGSYEQYF.

The chain uses TRBV7-6 and TRBJ2-5; no DNA is available, so the TRBD1 call from TCRdb remains unchecked. Germline lookup yields CDR1 SGHVS and CDR2 FNYEAQ. The CDR3 is 14 residues long. This CDR3 is CASRSSRGQETQYF.

This sequence joins TRBV5-1 and TRBJ2-1; lacking DNA, the TRBD2 call made by TCRdb goes unchecked. The CDR3 consists of 15 residues. Germline values: CDR1 SGHRS, CDR2 YFSETQ. CDR3 protein: CASSLASAGGHEQFF.

This chain connects TRBV6-1 to TRBJ1-5; TCRdb's D call of TRBD1 is untestable without DNA. Germline V gene lookup returns CDR1 MNHNS and CDR2 SASEGT. The CDR3 has 17 residues. CDR3 in amino acids: CASTSPRDRGVFQPQHF.

V is TRBV3-1 and J is TRBJ1-5. Germline V gene sequence: CDR1 LGHDT, CDR2 YNNKEL (reference sequence). CDR3 length: 16 residues. CDR3 amino acids: CASSQYGQGRNQPQHF.

V and J are TRBV7-3 and TRBJ2-7. The CDR3 runs to 15 residues. Per the germline V gene, CDR1 is SGHTA and CDR2 is FQGTGA. CDR3: CASSPRADTAYEQYF.

This chain connects TRBV29-1 to TRBJ2-5; TCRdb gives TRBD2 as the D gene, but with no DNA this cannot be confirmed. This CDR3 comprises 13 residues. Germline V CDR1 and CDR2: SQVTM, ANQGSEA. CDR3 protein: CSVTGLRQMTQYF.